This is a list of T cell receptor beta chains from one sample in a study of blood T cells in healthy people across ages. A single record per CDR3 protein comes from TCRdb applying MiXCR to the 5' RACE reads. The sample carries fewer than 2,000,000 distinct CDR3 sequences, about 31% recorded once. The sample was blood. Receptor source: a woman under 40 in good health. Both conserved end residues are part of each CDR3. D genes are given only for firm matches. Clone size is given for some rows only: seen once, a few or many times, or a class if the clone is expanded.

V	D	J	size	CDR3	DNA
TRBV20-1	-	TRBJ2-7	-	CSARGTNHLDEQYF	TGCAGTGCTAGAGGAACGAACCATCTCGACGAGCAGTACTTC
TRBV4-1	TRBD1	TRBJ2-5	many	CASSQPGQRETQYF	TGCGCCAGCAGCCAACCGGGACAGAGGGAGACCCAGTACTTC
TRBV5-1	TRBD2	TRBJ2-1	-	CASSPGLTNDNEQFF	TGCGCCAGCAGCCCGGGACTAACCAACGACAATGAGCAGTTCTTC
TRBV27	TRBD1	TRBJ1-5	-	CASSPTTGRSNQPQHF	TGTGCCAGCAGTCCAACGACAGGGCGAAGCAATCAGCCCCAGCATTTT
TRBV7-9	TRBD1	TRBJ2-7	-	CASTGTGPTYEQYF	TGTGCCAGCACCGGGACAGGCCCCACCTACGAGCAGTACTTC
TRBV30	-	TRBJ1-2	-	CALSGGTF	TGTGCCCTCTCCGGGGGCACCTTC
TRBV24-1	TRBD2	TRBJ2-5	-	CATSDSGLAGGTQYF	TGTGCCACCAGTGATTCGGGACTAGCGGGGGGGACCCAGTACTTC
TRBV27	TRBD2	TRBJ2-1	-	CASSFGTSGRTDEQFF	TGTGCCAGCAGTTTCGGGACTAGCGGGAGGACCGATGAGCAGTTCTTC
TRBV5-1	-	TRBJ2-1	-	CASSLVASYYNEQFF	TGCGCCAGCAGCTTGGTTGCTTCTTACTACAATGAGCAGTTCTTC
TRBV4-1	TRBD2	TRBJ2-1	few	CASSQVASGAGGEQFF	TGCGCCAGCAGCCAAGTTGCTAGCGGGGCGGGGGGTGAGCAGTTCTTC
TRBV9	TRBD2	TRBJ2-7	-	CASSVAASGWSSYEQYF	TGTGCCAGCAGCGTAGCGGCTAGCGGGTGGAGCTCCTACGAGCAGTACTTC
TRBV5-1	TRBD1	TRBJ1-2	-	CASSPGQATNCGYTF	TGCGCCAGCAGCCCAGGACAGGCTACTAACTGTGGCTACACCTTC
TRBV29-1	-	TRBJ2-5	few	CSVEGQGWETQYF	TGCAGCGTTGAAGGGCAGGGCTGGGAGACCCAGTACTTC
TRBV7-6	-	TRBJ2-3	-	CASSLVPADTDTQYF	TGTGCCAGCAGCTTAGTTCCAGCGGACACAGATACGCAGTATTTT
TRBV9	TRBD1	TRBJ2-7	many	CASSAGTGTYEQYF	TGTGCCAGCAGTGCGGGGACAGGGACCTACGAGCAGTACTTC
TRBV13	TRBD2	TRBJ2-7	-	CASSSASGGSSYEQYF	TGTGCCAGCAGCTCAGCTAGCGGTGGGAGCTCCTACGAGCAGTACTTC
TRBV29-1	TRBD1	TRBJ1-1	-	CSVAGTGGGTEAFF	TGCAGCGTGGCTGGGACAGGGGGGGGCACTGAAGCTTTCTTT
TRBV6-5	-	TRBJ2-5	-	CASSRVTWETQYF	TGTGCCAGCAGCAGGGTAACTTGGGAGACCCAGTACTTC
TRBV5-1	TRBD2	TRBJ2-1	many	CASSTAGGSYNEQFF	TGTGCCAGCAGTACAGCGGGGGGAAGCTACAATGAGCAGTTCTTC
TRBV6-1	-	TRBJ1-2	few	CASRNRAFQPYGYTF	TGTGCCAGCAGGAACAGGGCTTTCCAACCTTATGGCTACACCTTC
TRBV7-3	TRBD1	TRBJ1-2	few	CASSLTTGEGGYTF	TGTGCCAGCAGCTTGACTACAGGGGAAGGGGGCTACACCTTC
TRBV4-1	-	TRBJ1-6	-	CASSLWAKGIDPPLHF	TGCGCCAGCAGCCTGTGGGCAAAGGGGATAGATCCACCCCTCCACTTT
TRBV3-1	-	TRBJ2-7	-	CASSQVPSASSYEQYF	TGTGCCAGCAGCCAAGTACCCAGCGCGAGCTCCTACGAGCAGTACTTC
TRBV27	TRBD2	TRBJ2-7	few	CASSSHPTSGRVGGSYEQYF	TGTGCCAGCAGTTCCCATCCTACTAGCGGGAGGGTGGGGGGCTCCTACGAGCAGTACTTC